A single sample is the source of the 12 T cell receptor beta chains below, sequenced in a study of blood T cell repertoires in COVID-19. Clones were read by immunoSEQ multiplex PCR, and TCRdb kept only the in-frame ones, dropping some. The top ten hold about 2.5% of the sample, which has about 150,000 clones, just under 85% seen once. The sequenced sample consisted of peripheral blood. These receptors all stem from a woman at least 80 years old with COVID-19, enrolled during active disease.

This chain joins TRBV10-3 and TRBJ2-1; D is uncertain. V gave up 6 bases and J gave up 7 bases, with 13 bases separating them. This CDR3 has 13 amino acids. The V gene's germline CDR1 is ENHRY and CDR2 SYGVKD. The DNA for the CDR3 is TGTGCCATCAGACCTGCTGGGCGAAATGAGCAGTTCTTC. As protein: CAIRPAGRNEQFF.

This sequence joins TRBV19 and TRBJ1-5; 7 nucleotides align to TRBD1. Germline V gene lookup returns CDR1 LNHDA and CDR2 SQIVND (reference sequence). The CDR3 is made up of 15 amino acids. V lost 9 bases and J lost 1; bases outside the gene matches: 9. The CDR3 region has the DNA TGTGCCAGCGATTTCCACAGGGGAAGCAATCAGCCCCAGCATTTT. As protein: CASDFHRGSNQPQHF. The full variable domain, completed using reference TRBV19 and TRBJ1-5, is DGGITQSPKYLFRKEGQNVTLSCEQNLNHDAMYWYRQDPGQGLRLIYYSQIVNDFQKGDIAEGYSVSREKKESFPLTVTSAQKNPTAFYLCASDFHRGSNQPQHFGDGTRLSIL.

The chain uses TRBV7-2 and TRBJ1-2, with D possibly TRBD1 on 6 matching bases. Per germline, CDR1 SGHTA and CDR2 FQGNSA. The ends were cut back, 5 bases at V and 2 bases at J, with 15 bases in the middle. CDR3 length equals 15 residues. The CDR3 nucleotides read TGTGCCAGCAGCACCCCGGGGGGCTTCAACTATGGCTACACCTTC. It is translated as CASSTPGGFNYGYTF.

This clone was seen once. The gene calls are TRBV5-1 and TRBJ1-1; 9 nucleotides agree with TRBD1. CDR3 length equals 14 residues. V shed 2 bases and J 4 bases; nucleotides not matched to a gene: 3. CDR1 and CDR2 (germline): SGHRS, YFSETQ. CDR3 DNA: TGCGCCAGCAGCTTCACAGGGGGCGTCACTGAAGCTTTCTTT. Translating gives CASSFTGGVTEAFF.

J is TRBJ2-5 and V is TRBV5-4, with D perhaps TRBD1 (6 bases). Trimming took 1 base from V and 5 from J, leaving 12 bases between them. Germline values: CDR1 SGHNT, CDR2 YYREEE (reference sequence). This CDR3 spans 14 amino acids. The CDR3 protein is CASSLPGQWETQYF. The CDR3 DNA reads TGTGCCAGCAGCTTGCCCGGACAGTGGGAGACCCAGTACTTC. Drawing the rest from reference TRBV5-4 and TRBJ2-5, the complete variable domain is ETGVTQSPTHLIKTRGQQVTLRCSSQSGHNTVSWYQQALGQGPQFIFQYYREEENGRGNFPPRFSGLQFPNYSSELNVNALELDDSALYLCASSLPGQWETQYFGPGTRLLVL.

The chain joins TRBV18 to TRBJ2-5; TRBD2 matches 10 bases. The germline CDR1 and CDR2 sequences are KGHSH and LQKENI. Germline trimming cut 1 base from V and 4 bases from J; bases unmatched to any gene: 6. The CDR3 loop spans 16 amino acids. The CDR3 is CASSPRVAGGAETQYF. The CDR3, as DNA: TGTGCCAGCTCACCACGGGTAGCGGGGGGAGCAGAGACCCAGTACTTC.

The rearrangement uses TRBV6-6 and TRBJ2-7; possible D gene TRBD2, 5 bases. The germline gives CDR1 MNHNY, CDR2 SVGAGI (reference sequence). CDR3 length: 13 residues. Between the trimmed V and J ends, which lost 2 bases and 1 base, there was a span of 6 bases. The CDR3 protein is CASSYGLSYEQYF. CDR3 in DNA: TGTGCCAGCAGTTACGGACTGTCCTACGAGCAGTACTTC.

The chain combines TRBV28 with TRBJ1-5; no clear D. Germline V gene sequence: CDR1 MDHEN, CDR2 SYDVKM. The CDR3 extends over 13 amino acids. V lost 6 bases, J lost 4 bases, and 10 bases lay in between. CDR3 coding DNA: TGTGCCAGCAGCGGACGGGAAAATCAGCCCCAGCATTTT. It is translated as CASSGRENQPQHF.

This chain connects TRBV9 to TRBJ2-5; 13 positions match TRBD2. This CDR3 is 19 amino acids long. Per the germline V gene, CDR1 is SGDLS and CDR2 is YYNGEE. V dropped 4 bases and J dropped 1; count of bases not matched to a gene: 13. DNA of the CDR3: TGTGCCAGCAGCCTCAAGGGACTAGCGGGATCAACTTTCCAAGAGACCCAGTACTTC. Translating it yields CASSLKGLAGSTFQETQYF.

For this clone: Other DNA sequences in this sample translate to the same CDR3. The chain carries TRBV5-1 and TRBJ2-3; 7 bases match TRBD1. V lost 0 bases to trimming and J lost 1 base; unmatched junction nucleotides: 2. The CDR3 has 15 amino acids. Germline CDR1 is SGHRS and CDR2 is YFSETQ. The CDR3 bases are TGCGCCAGCAGCTTGGCAGGACAGGGCACAGATACGCAGTATTTT. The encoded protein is CASSLAGQGTDTQYF. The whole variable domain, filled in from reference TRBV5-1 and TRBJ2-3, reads KAGVTQTPRYLIKTRGQQVTLSCSPISGHRSVSWYQQTPGQGLQFLFEYFSETQRNKGNFPGRFSGRQFSNSRSEMNVSTLELGDSALYLCASSLAGQGTDTQYFGPGTRLTVL.

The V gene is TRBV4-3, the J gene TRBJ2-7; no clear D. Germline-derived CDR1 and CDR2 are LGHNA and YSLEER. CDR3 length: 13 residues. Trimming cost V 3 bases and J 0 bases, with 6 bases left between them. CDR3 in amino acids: CASSQSLSYEQYF. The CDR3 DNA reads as TGCGCCAGCAGCCAGAGTCTCTCCTACGAGCAGTACTTC.

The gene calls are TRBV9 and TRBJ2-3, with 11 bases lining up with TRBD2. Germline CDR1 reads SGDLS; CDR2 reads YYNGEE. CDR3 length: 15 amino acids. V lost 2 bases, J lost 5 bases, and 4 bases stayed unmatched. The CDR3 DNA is TGTGCCAGCAGCGTTAGCGGGAGGGCCCTAGATACGCAGTATTTT. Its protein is CASSVSGRALDTQYF.